This T cell receptor beta chain was retrieved from a study of T cell responses to AZD1222 COVID-19 vaccine. Produced via immunoSEQ multiplex PCR; TCRdb's table is partial and in-frame only. The table has around 99,000 clones, approximately 91% seen once. Points on this clone: Its matching antigen is unknown.

Overall study findings and caveats: Regions 160-218 and 743-854 held dominance among vaccine-associated CD4 TCRs, which spanned spike. Recipients of AZD1222 seropositive at baseline numbered only 6 or 7.

The source material was peripheral blood, sampled on day 0 of AZD1222 vaccination. This clonotype was obtained from an adult in good health.

CDR3 region: CASSLRDPSHTQYF. CDR3 nucleotide sequence: TGTGCCAGCAGTTTACGAGACCCTAGCCATACGCAGTATTTT. This chain links TRBV28 with TRBJ2-3; D may be TRBD2 (5 bases). V was pared by 2 bases and J by 7 bases, with 13 bases between. The CDR3 spans 14 residues. Germline V lookup: CDR1 MDHEN, CDR2 SYDVKM.